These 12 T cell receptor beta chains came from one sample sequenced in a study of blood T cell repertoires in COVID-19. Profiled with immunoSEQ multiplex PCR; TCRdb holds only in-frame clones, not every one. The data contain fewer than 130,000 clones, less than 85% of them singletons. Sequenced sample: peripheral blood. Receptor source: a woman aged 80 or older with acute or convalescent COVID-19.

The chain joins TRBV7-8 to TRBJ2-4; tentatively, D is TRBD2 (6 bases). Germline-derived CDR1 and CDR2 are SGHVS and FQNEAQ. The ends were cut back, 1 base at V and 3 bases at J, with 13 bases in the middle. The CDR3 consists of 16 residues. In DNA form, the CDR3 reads TGTGCCAGCAGCTTAGTTGCGGGGTTTAACAAAAACATTCAGTACTTC. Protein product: CASSLVAGFNKNIQYF.

CDR3 coding DNA: TGTGCCAGCAATAGCGGGGGGCCACTTGTAGGGGAGCTGTTTTTT. Translating it yields CASNSGGPLVGELFF. V gene TRBV2 combines with J gene TRBJ2-2, with 10 nucleotides matching TRBD2. After removal of 7 bases from V and 8 bases from J, the junction contained 10 bases not matched to a gene. The CDR3 spans 15 residues. In germline, CDR1 is SNHLY, CDR2 FYNNEI.

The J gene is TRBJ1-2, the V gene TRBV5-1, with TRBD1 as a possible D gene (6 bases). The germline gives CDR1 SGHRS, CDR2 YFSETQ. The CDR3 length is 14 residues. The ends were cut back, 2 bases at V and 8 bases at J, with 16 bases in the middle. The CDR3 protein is CASSFSTQQGGYTF. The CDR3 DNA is TGCGCCAGCAGCTTCTCCACTCAACAGGGCGGCTACACCTTC.

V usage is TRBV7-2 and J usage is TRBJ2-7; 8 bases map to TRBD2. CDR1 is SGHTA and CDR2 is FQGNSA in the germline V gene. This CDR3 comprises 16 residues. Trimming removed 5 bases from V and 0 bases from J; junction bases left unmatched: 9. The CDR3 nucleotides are TGTGCCAGCAGCACATCGGGAGGGGTGAGCTCCTACGAGCAGTACTTC. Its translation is CASSTSGGVSSYEQYF.

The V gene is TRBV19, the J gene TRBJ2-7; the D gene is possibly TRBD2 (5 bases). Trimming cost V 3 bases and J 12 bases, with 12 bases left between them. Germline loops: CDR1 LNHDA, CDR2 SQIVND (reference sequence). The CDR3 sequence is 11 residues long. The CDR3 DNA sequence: TGTGCCAGTAGTATTCCCGGGGTTTGGTACTTC. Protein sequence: CASSIPGVWYF.

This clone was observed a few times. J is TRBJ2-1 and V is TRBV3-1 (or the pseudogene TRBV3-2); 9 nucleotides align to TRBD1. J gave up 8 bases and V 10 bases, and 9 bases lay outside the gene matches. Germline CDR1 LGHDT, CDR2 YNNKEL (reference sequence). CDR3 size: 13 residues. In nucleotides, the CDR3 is TGTGCCATCACGACAGGGGGTAGCCATGAGCAGTTCTTC. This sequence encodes CAITTGGSHEQFF.

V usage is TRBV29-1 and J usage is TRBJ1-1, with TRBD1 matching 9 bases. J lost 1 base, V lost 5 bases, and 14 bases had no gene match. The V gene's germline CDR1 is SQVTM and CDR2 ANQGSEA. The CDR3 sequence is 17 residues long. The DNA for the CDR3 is TGCAGCGTTCGCCGAAACAGGGGGCGCATACGGAACACTGAAGCTTTCTTT. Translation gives CSVRRNRGRIRNTEAFF.

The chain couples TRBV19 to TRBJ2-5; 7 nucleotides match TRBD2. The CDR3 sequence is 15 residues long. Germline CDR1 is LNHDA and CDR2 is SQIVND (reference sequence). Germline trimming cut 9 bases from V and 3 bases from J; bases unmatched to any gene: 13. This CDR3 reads CASVIGGGQEETQYF. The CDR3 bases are TGTGCCAGCGTGATTGGGGGAGGGCAGGAAGAGACCCAGTACTTC.

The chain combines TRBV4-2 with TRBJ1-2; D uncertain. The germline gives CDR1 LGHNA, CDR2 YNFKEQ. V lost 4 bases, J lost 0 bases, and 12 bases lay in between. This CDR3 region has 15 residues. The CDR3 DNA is TGTGCCAGCAGCCCTGACCCCGGGACTAACTATGGCTACACCTTC. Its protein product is CASSPDPGTNYGYTF.

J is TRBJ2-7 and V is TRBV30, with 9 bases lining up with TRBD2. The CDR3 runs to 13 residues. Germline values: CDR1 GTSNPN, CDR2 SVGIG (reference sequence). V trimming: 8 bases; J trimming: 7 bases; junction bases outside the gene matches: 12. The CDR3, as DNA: TGTGCCCTTGTGCTAGCGGGGACTAAAGAGCAGTACTTC. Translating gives CALVLAGTKEQYF.

Here the CDR3 reads CASSFTSSGGLSSYEQYF. CDR3 sequence (DNA): TGTGCCAGCAGCTTCACCTCCAGCGGGGGGCTAAGCTCCTACGAGCAGTACTTC. J is TRBJ2-7 and V is TRBV11-2; TRBD2 aligns across 9 bases. Losses at the gene ends were 3 bases for V and 0 bases for J; bases not matched to a gene: 12. The CDR3 runs to 18 residues. From germline, CDR1 is SGHAT and CDR2 FQNNGV.

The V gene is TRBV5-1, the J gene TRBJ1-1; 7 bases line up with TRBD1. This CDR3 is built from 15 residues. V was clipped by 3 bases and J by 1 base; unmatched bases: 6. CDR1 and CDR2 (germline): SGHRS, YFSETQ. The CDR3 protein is CASSSQGGRNTEAFF. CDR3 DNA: TGCGCCAGCAGCTCCCAGGGGGGTCGGAACACTGAAGCTTTCTTT.